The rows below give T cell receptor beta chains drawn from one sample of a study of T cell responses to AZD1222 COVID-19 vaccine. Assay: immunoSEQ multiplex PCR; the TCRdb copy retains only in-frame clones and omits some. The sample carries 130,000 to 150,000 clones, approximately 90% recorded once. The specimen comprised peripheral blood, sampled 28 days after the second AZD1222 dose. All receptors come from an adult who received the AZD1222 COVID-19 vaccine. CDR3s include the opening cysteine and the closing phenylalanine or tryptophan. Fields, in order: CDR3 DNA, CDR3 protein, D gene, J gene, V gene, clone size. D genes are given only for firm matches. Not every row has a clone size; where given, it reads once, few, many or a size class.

CDR3 DNA: TGTGCCAGCGGCCCCAGGGAGGTGACCCAGTACTTC
CDR3 protein: CASGPREVTQYF
D gene: .
J gene: TRBJ2-5
V gene: TRBV27
clone size: .

CDR3 DNA: TGTGCCAGCAGCTTCGTGGCGGGAGGGGGCAATGAGCAGTTCTTC
CDR3 protein: CASSFVAGGGNEQFF
D gene: TRBD2
J gene: TRBJ2-1
V gene: TRBV11-1
clone size: .

CDR3 DNA: TGTGCCAGTGGGGGACTAGTGGGCACAGATACGCAGTATTTT
CDR3 protein: CASGGLVGTDTQYF
D gene: TRBD2
J gene: TRBJ2-3
V gene: TRBV19
clone size: .

CDR3 DNA: TGTGCCAGCAGTTACGGCGGACTGACCCAGTACTTC
CDR3 protein: CASSYGGLTQYF
D gene: .
J gene: TRBJ2-5
V gene: TRBV6-2/TRBV6-3
clone size: .

CDR3 DNA: TGTGCCAGCAGCCCTTCTAGCGTCTCCTACGAGCAGTACTTC
CDR3 protein: CASSPSSVSYEQYF
D gene: .
J gene: TRBJ2-7
V gene: TRBV11-3
clone size: .

CDR3 DNA: TGTGCCAGCAGCTTAGAGACAGGGAGGATCATATATTTT
CDR3 protein: CASSLETGRIIYF
D gene: TRBD1
J gene: TRBJ1-3
V gene: TRBV7-2
clone size: .

CDR3 DNA: TGTGCCAGTTGCCGTGTCTTGGGAACTGAAGCTTTCTTT
CDR3 protein: CASCRVLGTEAFF
D gene: .
J gene: TRBJ1-1
V gene: TRBV19
clone size: once

CDR3 DNA: TGTGCCAGTAGTATAGATCTGGCGCGACCCGGTGAAAAACTGTTTTTT
CDR3 protein: CASSIDLARPGEKLFF
D gene: .
J gene: TRBJ1-4
V gene: TRBV19
clone size: .

CDR3 DNA: TGTGCCAGCAGCAGGGGACAGGGGGCTAATGTCGATGAGCAGTTCTTC
CDR3 protein: CASSRGQGANVDEQFF
D gene: TRBD1
J gene: TRBJ2-1
V gene: TRBV5-4
clone size: .

CDR3 DNA: TGCGCCAGCAGCCAAGATCTCGGGAGGGCCTACAATGAGCAGTTCTTC
CDR3 protein: CASSQDLGRAYNEQFF
D gene: TRBD2
J gene: TRBJ2-1
V gene: TRBV4-3
clone size: .

CDR3 DNA: TGTGCCAGCAGCTTAAGAGAGACAGGCTCCTACGAGCAGTACTTC
CDR3 protein: CASSLRETGSYEQYF
D gene: .
J gene: TRBJ2-7
V gene: TRBV5-6
clone size: few

CDR3 DNA: TGTGCCAGCAGCTTAGGTCCTGTGAGGGACCAAGAGACCCAGTACTTC
CDR3 protein: CASSLGPVRDQETQYF
D gene: .
J gene: TRBJ2-5
V gene: TRBV7-9
clone size: .